What follows are 14 T cell receptor beta chains derived from one specimen sequenced in a study of cytomegalovirus exposure and HLA in healthy donors (dated by TCRdb to between 2016 and 2019). Library preparation was by the immunoSEQ multiplex PCR assay. For the multiplex PCR, a mixture combining 60 forward primers for TCR Vbeta segments and 13 reverse primers for TCR Jbeta segments was used. What TCRdb holds here is the immuneACCESS table cut down to in-frame rearrangements. Part of the clones is not present; checked against another copy, under half of the missing clones reflect an unresolved V gene, and the others are unexplained. Across this sample there are 150,000 to 200,000 clones, with approximately 73% seen only once. Of the sample, 2% to 2.5% falls within the top ten clones. The sample consisted of PBMCs. The source of these receptors is a young woman in good health and CMV-seropositive.

J is TRBJ2-2 and V is TRBV5-1; 8 nucleotides align to TRBD2. The length of the CDR3 is 15 residues. Germline V lookup: CDR1 SGHRS, CDR2 YFSETQ. V lost 4 bases to trimming and J lost 4 bases; unmatched junction nucleotides: 6. The DNA for the CDR3 is TGCGCCAGCAGCGCCCTCGCGGGGGGCACCGGGGAGCTGTTTTTT. Its protein product is CASSALAGGTGELFF.

The rearrangement links TRBV4-1 to TRBJ2-1, with a weak D call TRBD2 (5 bases). Germline CDR1 is MGHRA and CDR2 is YSYEKL. V was trimmed by 4 bases and J by 6 bases, leaving 16 bases between them. The CDR3 has 15 residues. In DNA, the CDR3 is TGCGCCAGCAGCCCCCAAGGGCGGACTTCCAATGAGCAGTTCTTC. Translation: CASSPQGRTSNEQFF.

This chain joins TRBV9 and TRBJ2-2, with 9 bases that match TRBD2. The junction had 8 bases not matched to a gene; V was cut back by 7 bases and J by 7 bases. Germline CDR1 and CDR2: SGDLS and YYNGEE. The CDR3 loop spans 14 amino acids. In nucleotides, the CDR3 is TGTGCCAGCGAACAGCGGGGGGTCGGCGGGGAGCTGTTTTTT. Translating it yields CASEQRGVGGELFF. The entire variable domain, with the rest obtained from reference TRBV9 and TRBJ2-2, is as follows: DSGVTQTPKHLITATGQRVTLRCSPRSGDLSVYWYQQSLDQGLQFLIQYYNGEERAKGNILERFSAQQFPDLHSELNLSSLELGDSALYFCASEQRGVGGELFFGEGSRLTVL.

The gene calls are TRBV19 and TRBJ2-1, with a tentative D call TRBD1 (5 bases). From germline, CDR1 is LNHDA and CDR2 SQIVND (reference sequence). The CDR3 is made up of 14 amino acids. The V end was cut by 2 bases, the J end by 10 bases, with 15 bases between. CDR3 nucleotides: TGTGCCAGTAGTATATCGAGTCTAGGGGCAGAGCAGTTCTTC. It translates to CASSISSLGAEQFF. Looking up the rest from reference TRBV19 and TRBJ2-1 gives the full variable domain: DGGITQSPKYLFRKEGQNVTLSCEQNLNHDAMYWYRQDPGQGLRLIYYSQIVNDFQKGDIAEGYSVSREKKESFPLTVTSAQKNPTAFYLCASSISSLGAEQFFGPGTRLTVL.

The gene calls are TRBV28 and TRBJ1-3, with D possibly matching TRBD1 (6 bases). CDR1 and CDR2 from the germline V gene are MDHEN and SYDVKM. V was cut by 2 bases and J by 10 bases, with 15 bases left in between. The CDR3 has 14 amino acids. The CDR3 nucleotides read TGTGCCAGCAGTTTACTCACAGGGTCCCAGACCATATATTTT. Protein product: CASSLLTGSQTIYF.

The V and J genes are TRBV2 and TRBJ2-3, with TRBD2 as a possible D gene (6 bases). The V end was cut by 3 bases, the J end by 3 bases, with 16 bases between. Per the germline V gene, CDR1 is SNHLY and CDR2 is FYNNEI. This CDR3 has 16 residues. CDR3 bases: TGTGCCAGCAGTGATGTGAGGCTAGCGATAACAGATACGCAGTATTTT. It encodes CASSDVRLAITDTQYF. Complete variable domain (other parts from reference TRBV2 and TRBJ2-3): EPEVTQTPSHQVTQMGQEVILRCVPISNHLYFYWYRQILGQKVEFLVSFYNNEISEKSEIFDDQFSVERPDGSNFTLKIRSTKLEDSAMYFCASSDVRLAITDTQYFGPGTRLTVL.

The chain is built from TRBV28 and TRBJ2-1; the D gene is possibly TRBD1 (6 bases). CDR1 is MDHEN and CDR2 is SYDVKM in the germline V gene. The V end lost 4 bases, the J end lost 9 bases, and 13 bases lay between the germline ends. The CDR3 totals 13 residues. The DNA of the CDR3 is TGTGCCAGCAGTTGGTACAGGGCGTTTGAGCAGTTCTTC. Translating gives CASSWYRAFEQFF. Using reference TRBV28 and TRBJ2-1 for the parts outside the CDR3, the full variable domain is DVKVTQSSRYLVKRTGEKVFLECVQDMDHENMFWYRQDPGLGLRLIYFSYDVKMKEKGDIPEGYSVSREKKERFSLILESASTNQTSMYLCASSWYRAFEQFFGPGTRLTVL.

The chain employs TRBV7-3 and TRBJ2-1; D perhaps matches TRBD2 (6 bases). The CDR3 runs 15 residues. CDR1 is SGHTA, CDR2 FQGTGA, per germline. The germline V and J ends were trimmed by 6 bases and 7 bases, with 19 bases remaining between them. The CDR3 nucleotides are TGTGCCAGCAGTTTGTCCGGGACGGGGAGGAATGAGCAGTTCTTC. This sequence encodes CASSLSGTGRNEQFF.

This clone has only a few counts. The CDR3 is CASRTDSYEQYF. Here the CDR3 DNA reads TGTGCCAGCAGAACAGACTCCTACGAGCAGTACTTC. V usage is TRBV2 and J usage is TRBJ2-7; D is ambiguous. This CDR3 region has 12 residues. Trimming removed 6 bases at V and 0 bases at J, with 6 bases between. CDR1 is SNHLY and CDR2 is FYNNEI in the germline V gene.

The chain combines TRBV28 with TRBJ2-2, with TRBD1 matching 7 bases. V lost 3 bases, J lost 4 bases, and 5 bases stayed unmatched. The CDR3 contains 15 residues. Germline loops: CDR1 MDHEN, CDR2 SYDVKM. Here the CDR3 reads CASSFGQVITGELFF. CDR3 bases: TGTGCCAGCAGTTTCGGACAGGTGATCACCGGGGAGCTGTTTTTT.

This clone was seen a single time. Here the CDR3 reads CASSSMRGQGGNSPLHF. Written as DNA, the CDR3 is TGTGCCAGCAGCTCAATGCGGGGACAGGGGGGGAATTCACCCCTCCACTTT. J is TRBJ1-6 and V is TRBV13; 11 bases are shared with TRBD1. V lost 4 bases and J lost 7; bases outside the gene matches: 9. CDR3 size: 17 residues. In germline, CDR1 is PRHDT, CDR2 FYEKMQ (reference sequence).

The rearrangement joins TRBV5-6 to TRBJ1-4; possibly TRBD1 for D (5 bases). Germline V gene lookup returns CDR1 SGHDT and CDR2 YYEEEE. The V gene lost 4 bases and the J gene lost 5 bases, with 21 bases spanning the gap. The CDR3 is made up of 17 amino acids. CDR3 sequence: CASSPSQGRLTNEKLFF. CDR3 nucleotide sequence: TGTGCCAGCAGCCCATCGCAGGGAAGATTGACCAATGAAAAACTGTTTTTT.

The V call is TRBV5-1, the J call TRBJ2-7; unclear D gene. The germline gives CDR1 SGHRS, CDR2 YFSETQ. V was pared by 3 bases and J by 3 bases, with 7 bases between. This CDR3 comprises 12 residues. The CDR3 protein is CASSSGHYEQYF. CDR3 DNA sequence: TGCGCCAGCAGCTCGGGTCACTACGAGCAGTACTTC.

The chain links TRBV11-3 to TRBJ2-6, with D maybe TRBD1 (6 bases). The V gene's germline CDR1 is SGHNT and CDR2 YENEEA. Trimming left V 5 bases short and J 1 base short, with 12 bases between. The CDR3 has 16 amino acids. The DNA for the CDR3 is TGTGCCAGCAGCCATTCCAGGGGTTCTGGGGCCAACGTCCTGACTTTC. As protein: CASSHSRGSGANVLTF.